The 6 T cell receptor beta chains below were found in one sample sequenced in a study of T cells after yellow fever vaccination. TCRdb reanalysed the 5' RACE reads using MiXCR and keeps one entry per CDR3 protein. The profile shows some 550,000 distinct CDR3 sequences, 19% of them singletons. The sample here was PBMCs, taken 15 days after the yellow fever booster vaccination. These receptors all stem from a man under 40 who received the YFV17D yellow fever vaccine.

This chain uses TRBV5-1 with TRBJ2-7; D is possibly TRBD1 (6 bases). The CDR3 length is 13 residues. The germline V gene encodes CDR1 SGHRS and CDR2 YFSETQ. V was shortened by 4 bases and J by 3 bases, with 11 bases between the two germline ends. The chain's CDR3 is CASSNNRDYEQYF. In DNA form, the CDR3 reads TGCGCCAGCAGCAACAACAGGGACTACGAGCAGTACTTC.

V is TRBV18 and J is TRBJ2-7; D is uncertain. The CDR3 totals 14 residues. V lost 3 bases and J 0 bases, leaving 9 bases between the germline ends. CDR1 is KGHSH, CDR2 LQKENI, per germline. CDR3 sequence (DNA): TGTGCCAGCTCACCCGACCGTAACTCCTACGAGCAGTACTTC. Protein: CASSPDRNSYEQYF.

The chain joins TRBV15 to TRBJ2-3; D gene unclear. The V gene lost 0 bases and the J gene lost 2 bases, with 6 bases spanning the gap. The length of the CDR3 is 14 residues. Germline V CDR1 and CDR2: LNHNV, YYDKDF (reference sequence). The chain's CDR3 is CATSRDQLTDTQYF. CDR3 DNA: TGTGCCACCAGCAGAGATCAGCTCACAGATACGCAGTATTTT. The entire variable domain, with the rest obtained from reference TRBV15 and TRBJ2-3, is as follows: DAMVIQNPRYQVTQFGKPVTLSCSQTLNHNVMYWYQQKSSQAPKLLFHYYDKDFNNEADTPDNFQSRRPNTSFCFLDIRSPGLGDTAMYLCATSRDQLTDTQYFGPGTRLTVL.

There are a few counts of this clonotype. The genes are TRBV6-1 and TRBJ2-7; tentative D call: TRBD2 (6 bases). The germline CDR1 and CDR2 sequences are MNHNS and SASEGT. Trimming stripped 6 bases from V and 1 base from J, with 16 bases between. This CDR3 contains 15 residues. The CDR3 protein is CASRREGGYSYEQYF. DNA of the CDR3: TGTGCCAGCAGACGTGAGGGAGGCTATTCCTACGAGCAGTACTTC.

The chain couples TRBV12-3 or TRBV12-4 to TRBJ2-1; 16 bases are a match to TRBD2. With 5 bases clipped from V and 9 bases from J, the junction kept 10 bases outside the gene matches. The CDR3 covers 17 residues. The CDR3 nucleotides are TGTGCCAGCAGTCTGGGACTAGCGGGAGGGCCCAGGGGTGAGCAGTTCTTC. This sequence encodes CASSLGLAGGPRGEQFF.

Only a few counts were recorded for this clonotype. This chain's CDR3 is CASSSFGYTEAFF. CDR3 sequence (DNA): TGTGCCAGTAGTTCGTTCGGGTACACTGAAGCTTTCTTT. The rearrangement uses TRBV19 and TRBJ1-1, with no clear D. There are 13 residues in the CDR3. In germline, CDR1 is LNHDA, CDR2 SQIVND (reference sequence). With 5 bases removed from V and 3 bases from J, the gap between germline ends came to 10 bases.